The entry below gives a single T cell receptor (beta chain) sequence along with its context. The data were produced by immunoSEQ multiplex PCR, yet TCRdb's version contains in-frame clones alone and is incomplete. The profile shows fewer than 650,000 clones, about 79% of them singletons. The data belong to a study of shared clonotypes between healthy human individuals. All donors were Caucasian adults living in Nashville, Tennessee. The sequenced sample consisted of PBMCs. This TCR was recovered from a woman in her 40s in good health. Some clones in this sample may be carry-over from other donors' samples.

Here the CDR3 reads CASQPAGGNEQFF. The CDR3 nucleotides read TGCGCCAGCCAACCAGCGGGAGGAAATGAGCAGTTCTTC. The chain uses TRBV5-1 and TRBJ2-1; 9 nucleotides match TRBD2. CDR3 length equals 13 residues. In germline, CDR1 is SGHRS, CDR2 YFSETQ. V lost 7 bases, J lost 7 bases, and 6 bases stayed unmatched.